This T cell receptor (beta chain) was profiled in a study of CD8 T cells in ankylosing spondylitis. This clonotype was recorded at least ten times. What it binds is unknown. Study outcomes and limitations: In ankylosing spondylitis blood, a motif of 7 to 9 highly homologous TCR beta variants appeared characteristic.

The CDR3 spans 15 residues. Germline values: CDR1 LGHNA, CDR2 YNFKEQ. V was pared by 1 base and J by 5 bases, with 14 bases between. Quantitative molecular-barcoded 5'-RACE generated the TCR beta libraries. Using its own MiXCR run on the 5' RACE reads, TCRdb lists one record per CDR3 protein. The sample records about 840,000 distinct CDR3 sequences, 10% to 15% being singletons. This receptor was taken from a male donor with ankylosing spondylitis. The genes are TRBV4-2 and TRBJ1-2; D may be TRBD1 (6 bases). Source material: blood, either unsorted or a sorted T cell fraction (not recorded which). The CDR3 reads CASSQVADRSYGYTF. The CDR3 DNA sequence: TGTGCCAGCAGCCAAGTTGCGGACAGATCTTATGGCTACACCTTC.